The entry below gives a single T cell receptor (beta chain) sequence along with its context. The table lists this clone with a count of one. Its cognate antigen has yet to be identified. No much larger clonotype is one base removed from it; base qualities were not supplied. The CDR3 regions of human TCRbeta chains were analyzed by immunosequencing. Processing in the source paper ran as follows. TCRs in the repertoires were matched against a reference library of SARS-CoV-2-specific TCRs that had been generated with the MIRA antigen-specificity platform. Breadth was defined as the fraction of unique TCRs that were SARS-CoV-2-associated. Depth was defined as the fraction of total T cells that were SARS-CoV-2-associated. Using the MIRA data, every spike-specific TCR was mapped to the spike region that the TCR reacted to and assigned to either a CD4 or a CD8 class. Log10-transformed breadth and depth values were compared by one-way ANOVA with Sidak's multiple comparisons tests. Imported from immuneACCESS, the table was reduced by TCRdb to in-frame sequences with V and J called. These copies leave out some clones; in studies compared against another copy, an unresolved V gene accounts for under half, and the cause of the remainder is not known. V and J calls plus clone size are reproduced from that table; the DNA served to infer D and trimming. This sample holds roughly 190,000 clones; approximately 92% were observed only once. The ten most abundant clones make up 1% to 1.5% of the sample.

The trim is 6 bases for V and 1 base for J, with a gap of 12 bases between the germline ends. CDR1 is given as LNHDA and CDR2 as SQIVND, both from the germline V gene (reference sequence). The CDR3 spans 14 residues, from the cysteine through the phenylalanine. Left in the record is the CDR3 DNA by itself, 42 bases read in frame from the first base. The label giving this sample's time point can be read as: baseline before first vaccination. The vaccinee samples were drawn from two UK trials, COV001 and COV002, one of which was a single-blind randomized controlled phase 2/3 trial testing AZD1222 (ChAdOx1 nCoV-19) in healthy adults. Trial participant PBMC samples were collected at day 0 and day 28 after the second dose for TCRbeta chain sequencing. This entry is derived from a study of T cell responses to AZD1222 COVID-19 vaccine (dated by TCRdb to the early 2020s). For the study in its entirety: AZD1222 recipients whose second dose came at about 4 weeks and those whose second dose came at about 12 weeks were combined into one group, since spike-specific TCR depth and breadth did not differ between the two schedules. A total of approximately 250 trial participants underwent TCR sequencing, of whom about 200 had received two doses of AZD1222 and about 25 had received two doses of the MenACWY control vaccine. Trial participants were enrolled by age into subgroups of 18-55, 56-69 and 70-plus years, and 148, 28 and 57 TCR-sequenced participants, respectively, were included in these subgroups. Points the paper makes about the study in general: The 56-69-year group was small, and its depth increase did not reach significance, likely because of low power. The whole spike protein was spanned by vaccine-associated CD4 TCRs, and dominant responses were seen in regions 160-218 and 743-854. Nearly half of unique spike-specific TCRs reportedly recognized epitopes outside regions mutated in the B.1.351 and B.1.1.7 variants. Most participants were white British and females outnumbered males, and the authors suggested that clonal diversity may have been underestimated. After two AZD1222 doses, spike-specific TCR breadth and depth were significantly higher than at day 0 and than in MenACWY recipients. Conclusions about previously exposed vaccinees are limited because only six or seven AZD1222 recipients were SARS-CoV-2 seropositive at baseline. Because no day 14 peak-response samples were available, the repertoires could be characterized only after the peak T cell response.

This receptor was identified in an adult in good health. Specimen: peripheral blood, collected on day 0 of AZD1222 vaccination. The chain joins TRBV19 to TRBJ1-1; TRBD1 is a weak D gene call, 5 bases matching. For the CDR3, the sequence is CASRAVGRNTEAFF. The DNA sequence is TGTGCCAGTAGGGCGGTGGGGCGGAACACTGAAGCTTTCTTT.